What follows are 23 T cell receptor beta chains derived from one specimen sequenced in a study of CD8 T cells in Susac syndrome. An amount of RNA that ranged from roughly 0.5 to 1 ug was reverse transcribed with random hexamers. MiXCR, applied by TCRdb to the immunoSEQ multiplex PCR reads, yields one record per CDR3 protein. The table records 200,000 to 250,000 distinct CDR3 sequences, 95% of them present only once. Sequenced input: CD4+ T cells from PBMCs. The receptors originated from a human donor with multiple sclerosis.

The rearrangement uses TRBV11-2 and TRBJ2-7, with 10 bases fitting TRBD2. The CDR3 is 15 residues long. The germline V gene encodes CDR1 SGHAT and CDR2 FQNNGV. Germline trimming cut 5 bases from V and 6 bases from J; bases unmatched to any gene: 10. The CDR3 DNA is TGTGCCAGCAGCATACAACTAGCGGGATCGGTCGAGCAGTACTTC. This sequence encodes CASSIQLAGSVEQYF.

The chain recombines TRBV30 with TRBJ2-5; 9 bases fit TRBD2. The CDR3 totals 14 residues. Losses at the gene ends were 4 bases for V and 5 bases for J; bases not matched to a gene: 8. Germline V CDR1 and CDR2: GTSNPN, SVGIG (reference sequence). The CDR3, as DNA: TGTGCCTGGACGAGCGGGAGGTTTTCGGAGACCCAGTACTTC. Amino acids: CAWTSGRFSETQYF.

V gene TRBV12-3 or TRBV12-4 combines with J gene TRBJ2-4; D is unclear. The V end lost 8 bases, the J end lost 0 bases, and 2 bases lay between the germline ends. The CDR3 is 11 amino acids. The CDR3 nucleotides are TGTGCCAGCCAAGCCAAAAACATTCAGTACTTC. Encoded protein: CASQAKNIQYF.

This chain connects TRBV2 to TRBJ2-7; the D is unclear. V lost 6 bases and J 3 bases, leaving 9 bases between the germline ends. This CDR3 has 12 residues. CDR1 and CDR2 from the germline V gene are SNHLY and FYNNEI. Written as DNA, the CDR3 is TGTGCCAGCAGCGATTCGGGCTACGAGCAGTACTTC. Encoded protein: CASSDSGYEQYF.

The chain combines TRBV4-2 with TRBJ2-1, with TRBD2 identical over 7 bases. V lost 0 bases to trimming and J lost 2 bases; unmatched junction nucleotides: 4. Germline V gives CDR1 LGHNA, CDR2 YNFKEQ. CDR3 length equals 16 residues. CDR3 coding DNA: TGTGCCAGCAGCCAAGATGGGGCGGGAGCCTACAATGAGCAGTTCTTC. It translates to CASSQDGAGAYNEQFF.

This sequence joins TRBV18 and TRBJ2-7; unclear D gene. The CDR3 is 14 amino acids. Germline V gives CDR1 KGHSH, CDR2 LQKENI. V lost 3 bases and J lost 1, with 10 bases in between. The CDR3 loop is CASSPPGRSYEQYF. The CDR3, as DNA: TGTGCCAGCTCACCTCCGGGTAGATCCTACGAGCAGTACTTC.

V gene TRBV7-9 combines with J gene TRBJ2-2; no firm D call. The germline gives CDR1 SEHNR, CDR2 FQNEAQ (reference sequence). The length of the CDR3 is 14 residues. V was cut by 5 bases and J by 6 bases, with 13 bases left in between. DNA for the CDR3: TGTGCCAGCAGCCCTCGAACTGGGCCCGGGGAGCTGTTTTTT. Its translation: CASSPRTGPGELFF.

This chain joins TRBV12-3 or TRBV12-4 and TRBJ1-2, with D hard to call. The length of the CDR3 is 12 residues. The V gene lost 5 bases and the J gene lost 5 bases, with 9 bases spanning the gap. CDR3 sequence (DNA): TGTGCCAGCAGTCCAACAAGATATGGCTACACCTTC. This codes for CASSPTRYGYTF.

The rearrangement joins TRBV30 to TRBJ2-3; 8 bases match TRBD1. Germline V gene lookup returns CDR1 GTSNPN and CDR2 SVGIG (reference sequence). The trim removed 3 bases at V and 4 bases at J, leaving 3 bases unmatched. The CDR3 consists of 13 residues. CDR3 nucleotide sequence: TGTGCCTGGAGCTTACAGGGGGCAGATACGCAGTATTTT. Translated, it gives CAWSLQGADTQYF.

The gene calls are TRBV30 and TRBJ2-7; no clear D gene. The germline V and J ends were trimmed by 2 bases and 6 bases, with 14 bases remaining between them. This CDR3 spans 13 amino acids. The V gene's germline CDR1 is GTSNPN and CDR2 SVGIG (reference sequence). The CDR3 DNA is TGTGCCTGGAGTAGCTCTCGCGCCGGCGAGCAGTACTTC. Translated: CAWSSSRAGEQYF.

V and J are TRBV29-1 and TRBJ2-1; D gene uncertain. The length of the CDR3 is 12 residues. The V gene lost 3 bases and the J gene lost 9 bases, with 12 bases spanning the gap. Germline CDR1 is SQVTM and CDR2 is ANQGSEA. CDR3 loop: CSVDPYKGEQFF. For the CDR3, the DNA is TGCAGCGTTGATCCCTATAAGGGTGAGCAGTTCTTC.

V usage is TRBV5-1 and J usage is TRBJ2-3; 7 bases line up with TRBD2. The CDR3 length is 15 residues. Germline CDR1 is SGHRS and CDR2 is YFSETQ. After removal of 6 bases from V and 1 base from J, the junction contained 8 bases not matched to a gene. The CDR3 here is CASTTGGTGTDTQYF. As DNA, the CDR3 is TGCGCCAGCACTACCGGGGGGACCGGCACAGATACGCAGTATTTT.

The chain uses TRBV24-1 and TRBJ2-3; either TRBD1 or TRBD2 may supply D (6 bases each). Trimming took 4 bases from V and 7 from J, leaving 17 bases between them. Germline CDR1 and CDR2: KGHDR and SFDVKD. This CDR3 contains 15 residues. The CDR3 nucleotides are TGTGCCACCAGTGAGACGGGGGCGCGTCCAAATACGCAGTATTTT. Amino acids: CATSETGARPNTQYF.

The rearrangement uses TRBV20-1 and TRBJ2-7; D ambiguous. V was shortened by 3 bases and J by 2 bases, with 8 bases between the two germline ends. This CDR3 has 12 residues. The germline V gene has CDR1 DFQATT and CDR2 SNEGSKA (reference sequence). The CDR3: CSASRQTYEQYF. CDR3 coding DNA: TGCAGTGCTAGCCGCCAGACCTACGAGCAGTACTTC.

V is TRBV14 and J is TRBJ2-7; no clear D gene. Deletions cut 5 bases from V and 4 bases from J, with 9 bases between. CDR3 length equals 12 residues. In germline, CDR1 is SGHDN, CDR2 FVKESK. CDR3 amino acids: CASSETIYEQYF. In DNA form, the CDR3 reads TGTGCCAGCAGCGAGACCATATACGAGCAGTACTTC.

CDR3 sequence reads: CASSLRERLNTEAFF. DNA for the CDR3: TGTGCCAGCAGCTTAAGAGAACGGCTGAACACTGAAGCTTTCTTT. This chain joins TRBV11-2 and TRBJ1-1; D not certain. Germline values: CDR1 SGHAT, CDR2 FQNNGV. The length of the CDR3 is 15 residues. With 2 bases removed from V and 0 bases from J, the gap between germline ends came to 10 bases.

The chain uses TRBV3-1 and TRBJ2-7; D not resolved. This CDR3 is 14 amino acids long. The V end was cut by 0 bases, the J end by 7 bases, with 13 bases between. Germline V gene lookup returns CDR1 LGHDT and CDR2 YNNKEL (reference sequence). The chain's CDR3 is CASSQDPRAREQYF. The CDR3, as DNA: TGTGCCAGCAGCCAAGACCCTCGGGCTCGGGAGCAGTACTTC.

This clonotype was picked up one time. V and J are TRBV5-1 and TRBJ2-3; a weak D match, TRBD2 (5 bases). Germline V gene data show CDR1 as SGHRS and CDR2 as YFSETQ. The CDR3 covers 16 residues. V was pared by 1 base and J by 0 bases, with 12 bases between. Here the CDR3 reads CASSLIRGYSTDTQYF. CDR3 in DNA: TGCGCCAGCAGCTTGATCCGGGGTTATAGCACAGATACGCAGTATTTT.

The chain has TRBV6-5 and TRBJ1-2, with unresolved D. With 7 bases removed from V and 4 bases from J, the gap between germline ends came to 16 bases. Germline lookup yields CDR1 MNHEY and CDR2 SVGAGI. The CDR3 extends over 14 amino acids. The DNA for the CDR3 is TGTGCCAGCACCCGGTTTTCCGAAGGCTATGGCTACACCTTC. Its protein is CASTRFSEGYGYTF.

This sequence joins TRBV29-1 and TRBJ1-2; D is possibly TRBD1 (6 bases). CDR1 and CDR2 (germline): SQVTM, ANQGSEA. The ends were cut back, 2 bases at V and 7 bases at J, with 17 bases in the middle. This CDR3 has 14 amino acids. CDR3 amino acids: CSVENVRGVSGYTF. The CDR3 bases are TGCAGCGTTGAAAACGTCAGGGGAGTAAGTGGCTACACCTTC.

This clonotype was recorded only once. The CDR3 nucleotides are TGTGCCAGCAGCTCGAGGGGGCCTCTCAATGAGCAGTTCTTC. This encodes CASSSRGPLNEQFF. This chain connects TRBV3-1 to TRBJ2-1; 7 bases map to TRBD1. Losses at the gene ends were 5 bases for V and 6 bases for J; bases not matched to a gene: 7. Germline V gene data show CDR1 as LGHDT and CDR2 as YNNKEL (reference sequence). The CDR3 is made up of 14 amino acids.

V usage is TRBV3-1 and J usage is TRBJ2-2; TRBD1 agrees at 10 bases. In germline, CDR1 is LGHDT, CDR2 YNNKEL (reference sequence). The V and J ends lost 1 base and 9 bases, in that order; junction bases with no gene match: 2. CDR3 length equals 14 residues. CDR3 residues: CASSQGDRGWELFF. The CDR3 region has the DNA TGTGCCAGCAGCCAAGGGGACAGGGGCTGGGAGCTGTTTTTT.

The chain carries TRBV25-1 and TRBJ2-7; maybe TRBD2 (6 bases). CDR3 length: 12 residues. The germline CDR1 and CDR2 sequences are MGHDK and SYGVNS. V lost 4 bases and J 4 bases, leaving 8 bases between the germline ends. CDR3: CASSGGVYEQYF. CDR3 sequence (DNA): TGTGCCAGCAGTGGGGGGGTATACGAGCAGTACTTC.